The T cell receptor beta chain under discussion was sequenced for a study of cytomegalovirus exposure and HLA in healthy donors. Study outcomes and limitations: Available immune exposure information was restricted to CMV serostatus only. For most TCR sequences rarity was the rule, although some public TCRs occurred in many donors. Certain indistinguishable V segments, among them TRBV6-2 and TRBV6-3, were excluded.

The germline CDR1 and CDR2 sequences are SEHNR and FQNEAQ (reference sequence). This CDR3 region has 15 residues. The V segment lost 4 bases and the J segment 3 bases; nucleotides outside the gene matches: 4. In nominal health when sampled, donors likely had unrecorded immune exposures nonetheless. A note on this clone: Antigen specificity is unknown.

Vbeta (60) and Jbeta (13) primers were used in the PCR. The data were produced by immunoSEQ multiplex PCR, yet TCRdb's version contains in-frame clones alone and is incomplete. The table lists approximately 61,000 clones, around 72% of them singletons. This receptor was identified in a man aged 45 to 65 in good health and CMV-seropositive. The sequencing sample was made of PBMCs. V and J are TRBV7-9 and TRBJ2-3; 10 bases map to TRBD1. The CDR3 DNA is TGTGCCAGCAGCTCTCCGGACAGGGGGACAGATACGCAGTATTTT. Its protein is CASSSPDRGTDTQYF.